Sequencing of this T cell receptor beta chain was carried out in a study of coeliac disease. In the study overall: Each coeliac patient was active, refractory type I, or diet-controlled.

Cells were frozen in aliquots of around 540,000, and one aliquot per fraction was sequenced. The V gene lost 0 bases and the J gene lost 5 bases, with 7 bases spanning the gap. CDR1 and CDR2 from the germline V gene are SGHTA and FQGTGA. The CDR3 is 13 residues long. The repertoire was sequenced with immunoSEQ multiplex PCR; TCRdb's copy has only in-frame clones and lacks some. The sample carries thousands of clones, about 70% recorded once. The chain couples TRBV7-3 to TRBJ2-5, with D uncertain. The specimen was lymphocytes from the gut lamina propria. The sequence was obtained from a young man with celiac disease on a gluten-free diet. CDR3 amino acids: CASSLTSLETQYF. CDR3 DNA: TGTGCCAGCAGCTTAACTAGCTTGGAGACCCAGTACTTC.